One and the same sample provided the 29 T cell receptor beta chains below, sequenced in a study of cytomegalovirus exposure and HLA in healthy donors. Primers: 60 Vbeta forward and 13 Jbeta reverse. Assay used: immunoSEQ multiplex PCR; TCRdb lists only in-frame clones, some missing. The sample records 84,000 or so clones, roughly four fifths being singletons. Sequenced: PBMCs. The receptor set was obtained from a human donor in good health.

In nucleotides, the CDR3 is TGTGCCAGCAGTAGACAGAACACCGGGGAGCTGTTTTTT. This encodes CASSRQNTGELFF. The chain has TRBV25-1 and TRBJ2-2; D unresolved. There are 13 residues in the CDR3. CDR1 and CDR2 (germline): MGHDK, SYGVNS. Trimming left V 5 bases short and J 1 base short, with 5 bases between.

The CDR3: CASTWTDTNTEAFF. The CDR3 nucleotides read TGCGCCAGCACCTGGACAGACACAAACACTGAAGCTTTCTTT. J is TRBJ1-1 and V is TRBV5-1, with D perhaps matching TRBD1 (6 bases). CDR1 is SGHRS and CDR2 is YFSETQ in the germline V gene. Trimming pared 6 bases from V and 2 bases from J, leaving 14 bases between. The CDR3 loop spans 14 amino acids.

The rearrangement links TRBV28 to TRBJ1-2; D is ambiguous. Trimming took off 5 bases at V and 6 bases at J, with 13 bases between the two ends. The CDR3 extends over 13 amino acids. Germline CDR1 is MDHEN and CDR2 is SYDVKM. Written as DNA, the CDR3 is TGTGCCAGCAGTCCTGGTGGAGCGGATGGCTACACCTTC. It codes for CASSPGGADGYTF.

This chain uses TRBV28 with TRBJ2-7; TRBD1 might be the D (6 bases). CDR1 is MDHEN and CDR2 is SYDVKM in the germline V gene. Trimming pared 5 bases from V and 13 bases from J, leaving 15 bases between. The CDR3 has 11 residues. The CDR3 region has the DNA TGTGCCAGCAGTATCCGGACAGCCTACTACTTC. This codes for CASSIRTAYYF.

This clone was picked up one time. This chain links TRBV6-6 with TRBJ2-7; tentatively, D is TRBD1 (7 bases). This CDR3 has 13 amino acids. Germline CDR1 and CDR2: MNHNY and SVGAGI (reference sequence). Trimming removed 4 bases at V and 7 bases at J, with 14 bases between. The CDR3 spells CASSLARGEEQYF. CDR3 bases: TGTGCCAGCAGTTTGGCCAGGGGGGAGGAGCAGTACTTC.

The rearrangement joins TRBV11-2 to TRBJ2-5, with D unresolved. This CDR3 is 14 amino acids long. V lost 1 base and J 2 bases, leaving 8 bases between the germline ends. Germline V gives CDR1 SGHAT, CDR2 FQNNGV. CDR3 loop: CASSLVTLQETQYF. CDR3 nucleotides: TGTGCCAGCAGCTTAGTAACATTACAAGAGACCCAGTACTTC.

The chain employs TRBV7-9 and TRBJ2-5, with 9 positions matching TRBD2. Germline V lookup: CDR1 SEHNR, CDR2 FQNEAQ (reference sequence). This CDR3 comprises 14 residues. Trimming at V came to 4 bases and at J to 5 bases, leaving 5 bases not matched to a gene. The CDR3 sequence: CASSSAGGRETQYF. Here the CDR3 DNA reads TGTGCCAGCAGCTCAGCGGGGGGACGGGAGACCCAGTACTTC. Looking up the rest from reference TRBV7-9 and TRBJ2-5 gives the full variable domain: DTGVSQNPRHKITKRGQNVTFRCDPISEHNRLYWYRQTLGQGPEFLTYFQNEAQLEKSRLLSDRFSAERPKGSFSTLEIQRTEQGDSAMYLCASSSAGGRETQYFGPGTRLLVL.

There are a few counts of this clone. CDR3 nucleotide sequence: TGTGCCAGCTCACCAGTTATCGGGGAAGAGACCCAGTACTTC. Protein product: CASSPVIGEETQYF. This sequence joins TRBV18 and TRBJ2-5, with D possibly TRBD2 on 5 matching bases. CDR3 length equals 14 residues. Trimming pared 2 bases from V and 3 bases from J, leaving 10 bases between. The germline gives CDR1 KGHSH, CDR2 LQKENI.

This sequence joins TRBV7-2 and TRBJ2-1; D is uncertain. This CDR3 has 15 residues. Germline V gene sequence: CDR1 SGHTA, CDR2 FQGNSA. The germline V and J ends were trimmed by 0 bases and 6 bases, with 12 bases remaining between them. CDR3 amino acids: CASSLAGGRFNEQFF. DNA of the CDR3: TGTGCCAGCAGCTTAGCTGGCGGCCGCTTCAATGAGCAGTTCTTC. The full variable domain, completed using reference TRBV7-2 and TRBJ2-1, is GAGVSQSPSNKVTEKGKDVELRCDPISGHTALYWYRQSLGQGLEFLIYFQGNSAPDKSGLPSDRFSAERTGGSVSTLTIQRTQQEDSAVYLCASSLAGGRFNEQFFGPGTRLTVL.

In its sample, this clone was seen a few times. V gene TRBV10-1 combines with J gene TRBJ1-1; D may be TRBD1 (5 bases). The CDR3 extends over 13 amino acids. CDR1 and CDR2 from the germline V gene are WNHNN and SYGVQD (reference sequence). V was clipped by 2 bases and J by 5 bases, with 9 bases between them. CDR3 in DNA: TGCGCCAGCAGTGAGGGGGGAGGAACTGAAGCTTTCTTT. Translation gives CASSEGGGTEAFF.

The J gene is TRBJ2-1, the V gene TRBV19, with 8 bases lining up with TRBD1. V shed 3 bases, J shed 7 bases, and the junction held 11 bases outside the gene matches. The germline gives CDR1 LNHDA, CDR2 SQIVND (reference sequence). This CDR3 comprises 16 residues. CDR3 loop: CASSIPQGVGWNEQFF. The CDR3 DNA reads TGTGCCAGTAGTATTCCACAGGGGGTTGGTTGGAATGAGCAGTTCTTC.

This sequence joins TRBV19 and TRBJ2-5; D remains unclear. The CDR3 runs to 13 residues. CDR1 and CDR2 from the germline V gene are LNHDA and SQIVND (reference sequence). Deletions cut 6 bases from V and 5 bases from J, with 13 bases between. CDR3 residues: CASRPTRRETQYF. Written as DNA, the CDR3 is TGTGCCAGTAGGCCGACCCGGCGGGAGACCCAGTACTTC. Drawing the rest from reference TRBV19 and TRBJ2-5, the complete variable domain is DGGITQSPKYLFRKEGQNVTLSCEQNLNHDAMYWYRQDPGQGLRLIYYSQIVNDFQKGDIAEGYSVSREKKESFPLTVTSAQKNPTAFYLCASRPTRRETQYFGPGTRLLVL.

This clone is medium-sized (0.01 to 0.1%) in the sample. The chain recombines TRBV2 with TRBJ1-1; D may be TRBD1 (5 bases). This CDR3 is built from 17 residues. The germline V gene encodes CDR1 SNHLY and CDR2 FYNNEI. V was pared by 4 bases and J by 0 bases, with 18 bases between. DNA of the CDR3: TGTGCCAGCAGTGGAGAACCAGGGATCTCAATGAACACTGAAGCTTTCTTT. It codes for CASSGEPGISMNTEAFF.

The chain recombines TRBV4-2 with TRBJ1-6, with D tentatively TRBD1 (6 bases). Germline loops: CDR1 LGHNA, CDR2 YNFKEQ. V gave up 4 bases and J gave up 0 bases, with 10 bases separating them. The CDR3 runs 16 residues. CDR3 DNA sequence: TGTGCCAGCAGCCTCGACAGGAGCTCCTATAATTCACCCCTCCACTTT. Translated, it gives CASSLDRSSYNSPLHF.

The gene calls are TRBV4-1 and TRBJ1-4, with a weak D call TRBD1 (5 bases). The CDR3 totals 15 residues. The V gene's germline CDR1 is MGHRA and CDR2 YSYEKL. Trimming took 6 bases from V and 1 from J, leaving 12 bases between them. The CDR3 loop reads CASSFRRETNEKLFF. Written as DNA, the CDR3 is TGCGCCAGCAGTTTCCGCAGGGAAACTAATGAAAAACTGTTTTTT.

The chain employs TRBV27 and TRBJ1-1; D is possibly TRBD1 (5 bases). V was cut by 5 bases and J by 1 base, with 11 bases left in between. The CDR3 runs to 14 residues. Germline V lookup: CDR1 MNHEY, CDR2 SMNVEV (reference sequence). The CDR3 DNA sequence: TGTGCCAGCAGTCACGTCGGGGGGAACACTGAAGCTTTCTTT. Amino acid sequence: CASSHVGGNTEAFF.

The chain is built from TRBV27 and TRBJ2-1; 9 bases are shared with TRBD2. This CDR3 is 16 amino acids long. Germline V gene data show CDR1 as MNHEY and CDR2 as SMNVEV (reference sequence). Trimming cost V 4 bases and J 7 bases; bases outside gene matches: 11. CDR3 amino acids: CASSWFGGGALNEQFF. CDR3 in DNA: TGTGCCAGCAGTTGGTTTGGCGGGGGGGCCCTTAATGAGCAGTTCTTC.

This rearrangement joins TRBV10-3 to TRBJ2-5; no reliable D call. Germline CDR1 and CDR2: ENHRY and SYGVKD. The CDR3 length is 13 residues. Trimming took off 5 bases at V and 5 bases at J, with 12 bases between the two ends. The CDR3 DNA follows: TGTGCCATCAGTTCGGCGGAAAGGGAGACCCAGTACTTC. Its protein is CAISSAERETQYF.

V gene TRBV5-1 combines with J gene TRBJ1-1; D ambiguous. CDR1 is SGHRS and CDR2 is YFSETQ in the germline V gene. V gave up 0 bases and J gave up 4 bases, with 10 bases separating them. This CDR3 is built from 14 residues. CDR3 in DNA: TGCGCCAGCAGCTTGGTTGTTAGTAGCACTGAAGCTTTCTTT. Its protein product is CASSLVVSSTEAFF.

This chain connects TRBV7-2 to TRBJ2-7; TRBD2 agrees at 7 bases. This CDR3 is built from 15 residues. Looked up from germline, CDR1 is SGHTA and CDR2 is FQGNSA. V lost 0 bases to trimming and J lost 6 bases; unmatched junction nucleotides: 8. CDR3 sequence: CASSLAVGGYGEQYF. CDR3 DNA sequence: TGTGCCAGCAGCTTAGCCGTCGGGGGGTACGGCGAGCAGTACTTC. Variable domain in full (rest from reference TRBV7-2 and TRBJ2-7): GAGVSQSPSNKVTEKGKDVELRCDPISGHTALYWYRQSLGQGLEFLIYFQGNSAPDKSGLPSDRFSAERTGGSVSTLTIQRTQQEDSAVYLCASSLAVGGYGEQYFGPGTRLTVT.

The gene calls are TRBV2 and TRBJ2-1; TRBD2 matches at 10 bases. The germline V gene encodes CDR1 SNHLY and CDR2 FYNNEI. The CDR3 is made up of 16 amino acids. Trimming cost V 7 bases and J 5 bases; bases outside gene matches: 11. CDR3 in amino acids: CASNPVGAGGDNEQFF. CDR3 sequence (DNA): TGTGCCAGCAACCCCGTGGGAGCGGGGGGGGACAATGAGCAGTTCTTC.

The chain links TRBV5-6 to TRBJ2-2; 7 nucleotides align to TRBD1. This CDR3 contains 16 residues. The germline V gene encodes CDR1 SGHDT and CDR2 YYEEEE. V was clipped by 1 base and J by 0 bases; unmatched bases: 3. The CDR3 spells CASSLWGQPNTGELFF. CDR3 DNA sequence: TGTGCCAGCAGCTTGTGGGGACAGCCGAACACCGGGGAGCTGTTTTTT.

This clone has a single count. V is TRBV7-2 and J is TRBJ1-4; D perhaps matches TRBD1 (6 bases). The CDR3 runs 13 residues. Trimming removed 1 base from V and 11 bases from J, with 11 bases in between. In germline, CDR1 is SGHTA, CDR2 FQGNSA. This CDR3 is CASSLDRESKLFF. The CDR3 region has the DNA TGTGCCAGCAGCTTAGACAGGGAATCCAAACTGTTTTTT.

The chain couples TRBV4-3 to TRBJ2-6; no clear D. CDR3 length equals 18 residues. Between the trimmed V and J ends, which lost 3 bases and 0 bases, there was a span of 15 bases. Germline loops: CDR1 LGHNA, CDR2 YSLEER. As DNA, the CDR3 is TGCGCCAGCAGCCAGCACAAAACTCGGAGCTCTGGGGCCAACGTCCTGACTTTC. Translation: CASSQHKTRSSGANVLTF.

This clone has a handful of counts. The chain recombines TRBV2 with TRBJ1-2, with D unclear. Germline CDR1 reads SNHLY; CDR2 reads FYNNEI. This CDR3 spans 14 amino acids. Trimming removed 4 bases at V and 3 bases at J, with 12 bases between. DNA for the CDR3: TGTGCCAGCAGTGTAAATGCCGGGGACTATGGCTACACCTTC. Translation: CASSVNAGDYGYTF.

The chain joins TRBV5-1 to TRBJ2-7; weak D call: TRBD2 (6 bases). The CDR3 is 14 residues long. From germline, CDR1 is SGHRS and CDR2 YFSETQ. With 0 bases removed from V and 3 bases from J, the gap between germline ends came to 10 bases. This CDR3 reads CASSLVQGGYEQYF. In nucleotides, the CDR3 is TGCGCCAGCAGCTTGGTTCAGGGAGGCTACGAGCAGTACTTC. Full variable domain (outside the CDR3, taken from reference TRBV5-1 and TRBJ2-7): KAGVTQTPRYLIKTRGQQVTLSCSPISGHRSVSWYQQTPGQGLQFLFEYFSETQRNKGNFPGRFSGRQFSNSRSEMNVSTLELGDSALYLCASSLVQGGYEQYFGPGTRLTVT.

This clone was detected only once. The CDR3 DNA is TGCGCCAGCAGCTCTCCAGGCGACAGCTCCTACGAGCAGTACTTC. Protein: CASSSPGDSSYEQYF. This sequence joins TRBV5-1 and TRBJ2-5; perhaps TRBD1 as D (5 bases). The better agreement between TRBJ2-7 and the DNA end casts doubt on the J call. This CDR3 has 15 residues. CDR1 is SGHRS, CDR2 YFSETQ, per germline.

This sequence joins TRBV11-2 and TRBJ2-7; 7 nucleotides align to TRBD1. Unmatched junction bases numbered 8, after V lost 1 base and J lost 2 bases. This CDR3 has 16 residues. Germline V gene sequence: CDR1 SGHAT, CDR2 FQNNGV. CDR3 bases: TGTGCCAGCAGCTTAGGGTATACAGGGGCCGCCTACGAGCAGTACTTC. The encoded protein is CASSLGYTGAAYEQYF. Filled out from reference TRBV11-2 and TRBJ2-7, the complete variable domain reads EAGVAQSPRYKIIEKRQSVAFWCNPISGHATLYWYQQILGQGPKLLIQFQNNGVVDDSQLPKDRFSAERLKGVDSTLKIQPAKLEDSAVYLCASSLGYTGAAYEQYFGPGTRLTVT.

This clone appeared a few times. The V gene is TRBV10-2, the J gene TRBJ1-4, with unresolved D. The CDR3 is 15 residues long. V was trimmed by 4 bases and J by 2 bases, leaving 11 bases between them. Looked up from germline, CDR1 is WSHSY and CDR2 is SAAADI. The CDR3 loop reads CASSGLRGTNEKLFF. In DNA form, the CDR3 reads TGCGCCAGCAGTGGTCTCCGAGGCACTAATGAAAAACTGTTTTTT.